The next 12 T cell receptor beta chains were all read from a single sample in a study of molecular identifiers for immune sequencing clone quantification. TCRdb reprocessed the PCR reads via MiXCR and lists one record per CDR3 protein. The sample lists about 320,000 distinct CDR3 sequences; roughly a quarter were seen once. Sequenced input: naive CD8+ T cells from blood, with Jurkat cell RNA spiked in. Specified subset: FACS-sorted CD8+CD4-CCR7+CD45RA+ naive T cells. The receptors come from a human donor in good health. Some libraries in this study had Jurkat cell RNA spiked in.

This clonotype was seen only a few times. This chain connects TRBV5-4 to TRBJ2-2; weak D call: TRBD2 (5 bases). Trimming took 3 bases from V and 3 from J, leaving 12 bases between them. There are 15 residues in the CDR3. The germline gives CDR1 SGHNT, CDR2 YYREEE (reference sequence). Here the CDR3 DNA reads TGTGCCAGCAGCTACGTGGGAGCGGACACCGGGGAGCTGTTTTTT. Amino acids: CASSYVGADTGELFF.

The rearrangement links TRBV6-5 to TRBJ1-1; D is uncertain. Trimming took off 0 bases at V and 1 base at J, with 12 bases between the two ends. Germline V lookup: CDR1 MNHEY, CDR2 SVGAGI. The CDR3 contains 16 residues. CDR3 sequence (DNA): TGTGCCAGCAGTTACTCCGACGGACCACCGAACACTGAAGCTTTCTTT. This codes for CASSYSDGPPNTEAFF.

J is TRBJ2-1 and V is TRBV9; the D is unclear. V shed 5 bases and J shed 4 bases, with 19 bases lying between them. This CDR3 contains 16 residues. Per the germline V gene, CDR1 is SGDLS and CDR2 is YYNGEE. CDR3 nucleotides: TGTGCCAGCAGTCGTGGCGAGAGATCATCGTACAATGAGCAGTTCTTC. It encodes CASSRGERSSYNEQFF.

In its sample, this clonotype was seen many times. V gene TRBV28 combines with J gene TRBJ2-7; weak D call: TRBD2 (6 bases). The V and J ends lost 4 bases and 2 bases respectively, with 12 bases between them. Germline lookup yields CDR1 MDHEN and CDR2 SYDVKM. This CDR3 has 14 residues. CDR3 sequence reads: CASSSGPGAYEQYF. The CDR3 DNA is TGTGCCAGCAGTTCCGGGCCGGGGGCCTACGAGCAGTACTTC. The full variable domain, its missing parts supplied by reference TRBV28 and TRBJ2-7, is DVKVTQSSRYLVKRTGEKVFLECVQDMDHENMFWYRQDPGLGLRLIYFSYDVKMKEKGDIPEGYSVSREKKERFSLILESASTNQTSMYLCASSSGPGAYEQYFGPGTRLTVT.

The sample holds a few counts of this clonotype. The gene calls are TRBV20-1 and TRBJ2-1; the D gene is possibly TRBD2 (6 bases). The V gene's germline CDR1 is DFQATT and CDR2 SNEGSKA (reference sequence). This CDR3 comprises 15 residues. Trimming took 3 bases from V and 4 from J, leaving 16 bases between them. The CDR3 DNA follows: TGCAGTGCTAGTACGGGGGAGGTGGGGTACAATGAGCAGTTCTTC. It translates to CSASTGEVGYNEQFF.

There are many counts of this clonotype. The gene calls are TRBV29-1 and TRBJ2-7, with D perhaps given as TRBD1 or TRBD2 (5 bases each). The CDR3 runs to 13 residues. Per the germline V gene, CDR1 is SQVTM and CDR2 is ANQGSEA. V was cut by 4 bases and J by 0 bases, with 10 bases left in between. DNA of the CDR3: TGCAGCGTTGCGGGGCCCTTCTCCTACGAGCAGTACTTC. Amino acids: CSVAGPFSYEQYF.

The V gene is TRBV19, the J gene TRBJ2-1; D might be TRBD2 (6 bases). V was clipped by 6 bases and J by 8 bases, with 14 bases between them. In germline, CDR1 is LNHDA, CDR2 SQIVND (reference sequence). The CDR3 spans 13 residues. CDR3 DNA sequence: TGTGCCAGTAGAGGAGCGGGCGCGGATGAGCAGTTCTTC. It yields the protein CASRGAGADEQFF.

In its sample, this clonotype was seen once. The junction differs from germline at one of its ends, possibly a read error. The J gene is TRBJ2-7, the V gene TRBV10-3; a weak D match, TRBD2 (6 bases). Germline V CDR1 and CDR2: ENHRY, SYGVKD. The CDR3 spans 14 residues. The CDR3 nucleotides read TGTGTCATCAAGGAGGGGTCCAGGGCCTACGAGCAGTACTTC. This codes for CVIKEGSRAYEQYF.

The table lists this clonotype with a few counts. The CDR3 DNA reads TGCAGCGTTGAAGAAGGAGAGGGGGCTGGTAGGGAGACCCAGTACTTC. Translation gives CSVEEGEGAGRETQYF. The chain links TRBV29-1 to TRBJ2-5, with TRBD1 identical over 7 bases. With 0 bases clipped from V and 5 bases from J, the junction kept 12 bases outside the gene matches. The CDR3 has 16 amino acids. Germline V gene lookup returns CDR1 SQVTM and CDR2 ANQGSEA.

This clonotype was counted a few times. V is TRBV27 and J is TRBJ2-1; a weak D match, TRBD1 (6 bases). The CDR3 sequence is 15 residues long. The germline V gene encodes CDR1 MNHEY and CDR2 SMNVEV (reference sequence). The V and J ends lost 5 bases and 4 bases respectively, with 15 bases between them. In DNA form, the CDR3 reads TGTGCCAGCAGTGGCACTCTACAGGGATACAATGAGCAGTTCTTC. As protein: CASSGTLQGYNEQFF.

This clonotype showed up just a few times. V gene TRBV7-9 combines with J gene TRBJ1-3; D not certain. The CDR3 consists of 12 residues. V was shortened by 4 bases and J by 7 bases, with 8 bases between the two germline ends. The germline V gene has CDR1 SEHNR and CDR2 FQNEAQ (reference sequence). For the CDR3, the DNA is TGTGCCAGCAGCTCAGACCTGAACACCATATATTTT. This gives the protein CASSSDLNTIYF.

At least ten counts were recorded for this clonotype. V usage is TRBV20-1 and J usage is TRBJ2-7; 11 bases are a match to TRBD2. V lost 2 bases and J lost 4; bases outside the gene matches: 7. Germline CDR1 DFQATT, CDR2 SNEGSKA (reference sequence). The CDR3 is made up of 15 amino acids. CDR3 bases: TGCAGTGCTAGAAATCCGGGACTAGCGGTATACGAGCAGTACTTC. Its protein product is CSARNPGLAVYEQYF.